The sequence of this TCR beta chain was determined in a study of OX40 agonist ivuxolimab in advanced cancers. Study summary: Enrolled patients in dose escalation had cancers that were hepatocellular carcinoma, melanoma, renal cell or head and neck cancer.

TCRdb's table, derived via immunoSEQ multiplex PCR, lists solely in-frame clones and lacks some. The sample lists 130,000 or so clones, 93% occurring once. This clone was seen only once. The CDR3 has 15 residues. Germline lookup yields CDR1 MNHEY and CDR2 SVGAGI. V gave up 2 bases and J gave up 0 bases; unmatched junction bases: 3. This TCR derives from an adult with an advanced solid tumor such as melanoma, head and neck, liver or kidney cancer. The V call is TRBV6-5, the J call TRBJ1-2, with TRBD1 matching 7 bases. The sample consisted of CD4+ or CD8+ T cells sorted from blood, taken in a trial of the OX40 agonist ivuxolimab. CDR3 sequence: CASSYSTGANYGYTF. The CDR3 DNA follows: TGTGCCAGCAGTTACAGTACAGGGGCTAACTATGGCTACACCTTC.